These 3 T cell receptor beta chains came from one sample sequenced in a study of blood T cell repertoires in COVID-19. Libraries were prepared by immunoSEQ multiplex PCR; TCRdb keeps only in-frame clonotypes and omits some of them. Among nearly 55,000 clones, around 84% were seen once, and the ten largest hold approximately 12%. Sequencing input: peripheral blood. All receptors come from a man between 65 and 80 years old with active COVID-19.

This clone is labeled as medium-sized (0.01 to 0.1%). CDR3 amino acids: CASSGEQGGNQPQHF. The CDR3 DNA reads as TGTGCCAGCAGTGGGGAGCAGGGGGGCAATCAGCCCCAGCATTTT. This chain joins TRBV2 and TRBJ1-5, with 7 positions matching TRBD1. Germline lookup yields CDR1 SNHLY and CDR2 FYNNEI. V gave up 4 bases and J gave up 2 bases; unmatched junction bases: 5. The CDR3 loop spans 15 amino acids.

The chain has TRBV24-1 and TRBJ2-2; D is perhaps TRBD2 (6 bases). The germline gives CDR1 KGHDR, CDR2 SFDVKD. Trimming removed 10 bases at V and 5 bases at J, with 13 bases between. This CDR3 comprises 13 residues. The CDR3 reads CATGREVTGELFF. The DNA for the CDR3 is TGTGCCACAGGGCGGGAAGTAACCGGGGAGCTGTTTTTT.

V gene TRBV16 combines with J gene TRBJ2-3, with TRBD2 as a possible D gene (6 bases). The CDR3 totals 15 residues. Trimming shortened V by 0 bases and J by 1 base, and 8 bases separated the two germline ends. Germline V gives CDR1 KGHSY, CDR2 FQNENV. Written as DNA, the CDR3 is TGTGCCAGCAGCCAATCCACGGGGGGCACAGATACGCAGTATTTT. Translation: CASSQSTGGTDTQYF. Based on the CDR3 plus reference TRBV16 and TRBJ2-3, the full variable domain is GEEVAQTPKHLVRGEGQKAKLYCAPIKGHSYVFWYQQVLKNEFKFLISFQNENVFDETGMPKERFSAKCLPNSPCSLEIQATKLEDSAVYFCASSQSTGGTDTQYFGPGTRLTVL.